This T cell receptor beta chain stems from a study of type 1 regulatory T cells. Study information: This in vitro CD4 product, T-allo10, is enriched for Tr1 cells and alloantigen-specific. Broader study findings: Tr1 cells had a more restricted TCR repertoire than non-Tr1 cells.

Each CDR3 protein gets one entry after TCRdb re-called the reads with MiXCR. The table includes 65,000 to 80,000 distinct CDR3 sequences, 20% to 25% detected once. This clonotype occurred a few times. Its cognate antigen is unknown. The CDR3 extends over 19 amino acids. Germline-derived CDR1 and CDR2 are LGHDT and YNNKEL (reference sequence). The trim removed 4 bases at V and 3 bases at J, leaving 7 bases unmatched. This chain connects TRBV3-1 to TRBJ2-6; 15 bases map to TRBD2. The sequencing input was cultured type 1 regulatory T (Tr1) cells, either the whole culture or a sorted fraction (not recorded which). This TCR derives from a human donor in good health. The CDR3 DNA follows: TGTGCCAGCAGCCCAACGGGACTAGCGGGAGGAGGTGGGGCCAACGTCCTGACTTTC. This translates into CASSPTGLAGGGGANVLTF.